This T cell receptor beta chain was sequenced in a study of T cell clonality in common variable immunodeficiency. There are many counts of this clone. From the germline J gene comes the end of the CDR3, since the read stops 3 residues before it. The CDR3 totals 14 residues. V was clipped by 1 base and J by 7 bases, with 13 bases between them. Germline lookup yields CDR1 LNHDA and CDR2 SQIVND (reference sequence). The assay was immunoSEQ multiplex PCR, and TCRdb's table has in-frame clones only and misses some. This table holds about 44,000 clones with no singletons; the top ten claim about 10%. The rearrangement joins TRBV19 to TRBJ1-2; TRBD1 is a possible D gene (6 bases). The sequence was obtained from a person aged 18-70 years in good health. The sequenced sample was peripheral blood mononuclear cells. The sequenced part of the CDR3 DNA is TGTGCCAGTAGTATAGCCAGGGGAGGCGTTGGC. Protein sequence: CASSIARGGVG. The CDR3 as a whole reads CASSIARGGVGYTF.